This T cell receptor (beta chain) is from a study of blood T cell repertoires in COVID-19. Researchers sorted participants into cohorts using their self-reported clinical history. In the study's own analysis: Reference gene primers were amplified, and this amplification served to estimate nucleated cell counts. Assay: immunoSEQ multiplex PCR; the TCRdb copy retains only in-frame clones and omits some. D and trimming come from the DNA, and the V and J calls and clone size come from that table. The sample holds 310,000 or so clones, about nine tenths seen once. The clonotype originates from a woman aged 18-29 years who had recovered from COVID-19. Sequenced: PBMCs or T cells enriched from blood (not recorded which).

The CDR3 sequence: CASSPVAGIYNEQFF. CDR3 DNA: TGTGCCAGCAGCCCTGTCGCGGGCATTTACAATGAGCAGTTCTTC. V is TRBV7-3 and J is TRBJ2-1, with D tentatively TRBD2 (5 bases). The CDR3 length is 15 residues. Trimming removed 5 bases at V and 4 bases at J, with 15 bases between. Germline V gene data show CDR1 as SGHTA and CDR2 as FQGTGA.